This TCR beta chain was sequenced during a study of Ad26.COV2.S vaccination and SARS-CoV-2 variants. This CDR3 has 14 amino acids. CDR1 MGHDK and CDR2 SYGVNS come from the germline V gene. Trimming took 5 bases from V and 3 from J, leaving 14 bases between them. Clones were read by immunoSEQ multiplex PCR, and TCRdb kept only the in-frame ones, dropping some. This repertoire shows roughly 460,000 clones, about 88% found once; its top ten account for 1.7%. The treatment here: about 20 received Ad26.COV2.S at low or high dose, single or two shots; 5 received placebo; per-sample allocation not given. Sampling took place 63 days after the first vaccine or placebo injection.

This TCR was sampled from a person aged 18-60 years who received the Ad26.COV2.S COVID-19 vaccine or a placebo. This rearrangement joins TRBV25-1 to TRBJ2-7; the D gene is possibly TRBD2 (6 bases). This sample comprised peripheral blood, obtained in a trial of Ad26.COV2.S vaccine versus placebo. For the CDR3, the DNA is TGTGCCAGCAGTACCACCGGGAGAATCTACGAGCAGTACTTC. Protein product: CASSTTGRIYEQYF.